One sample yielded the 14 T cell receptor beta chains listed below, sequenced in a study of siplizumab effects on memory and regulatory T cells. The data were produced by immunoSEQ multiplex PCR, yet TCRdb's version contains in-frame clones alone and is incomplete. The profile shows 90,000 to 95,000 clones, roughly 96% of them singletons. Specimen: naive CD4+ T cells sorted from blood. Source of these receptors: a human donor in good health.

The J gene is TRBJ2-6, the V gene TRBV21-1; the D call TRBD2 from the table was never checked on the DNA. TRBV21-1 is a listed pseudogene. The CDR3 loop spans 15 amino acids. CDR3 region: CSAGRGGSGANVLTF. CDR3 sequence (DNA): TGTTCAGCGGGGAGGGGAGGCTCTGGGGCCAACGTCCTGACTTTC.

CDR3 bases: TGTGCCAGCTTCTTTAGCAAGGTCCCCTACGAGCAGTACTTC. This translates into CASFFSKVPYEQYF. This chain uses TRBV2 with TRBJ2-7; D remains unclear. V lost 8 bases and J 2 bases, leaving 16 bases between the germline ends. CDR1 and CDR2 from the germline V gene are SNHLY and FYNNEI. CDR3 size: 14 residues.

The rearrangement uses TRBV7-2 and TRBJ2-6; maybe TRBD1 (6 bases). Trimming shortened V by 2 bases and J by 2 bases, and 10 bases separated the two germline ends. The CDR3 is made up of 16 amino acids. Germline V lookup: CDR1 SGHTA, CDR2 FQGNSA. The CDR3 loop is CASSLQGSTGANVLTF. The CDR3 DNA reads TGTGCCAGCAGCTTACAGGGGAGTACTGGGGCCAACGTCCTGACTTTC.

In nucleotides, the CDR3 is TGTGCCTGCAGACCGGGCCCCTATCAGCCCCAGCATTTT. It translates to CACRPGPYQPQHF. The rearrangement uses TRBV30 and TRBJ1-5; D is unclear. Germline V lookup: CDR1 GTSNPN, CDR2 SVGIG (reference sequence). This CDR3 region has 13 residues. V lost 6 bases to trimming and J lost 5 bases, with 14 bases between them.

This clone was recorded once. This chain uses TRBV19 with TRBJ1-1, with 9 bases lining up with TRBD1. The CDR3 has 14 residues. Germline CDR1 reads LNHDA; CDR2 reads SQIVND (reference sequence). The J segment lost 4 bases and the V segment lost 3 bases, leaving 3 bases of the junction unmatched. This chain's CDR3 is CASSIGTGLTEAFF. The CDR3, as DNA: TGTGCCAGTAGTATCGGGACAGGGCTCACTGAAGCTTTCTTT.

The V and J genes are TRBV7-8 and TRBJ2-1; a possible D gene is TRBD2 (5 bases). The ends were cut back, 4 bases at V and 2 bases at J, with 9 bases in the middle. Germline CDR1 is SGHVS and CDR2 is FQNEAQ. CDR3 length: 14 residues. CDR3 loop: CASSWRWPYNEQFF. The CDR3 DNA reads TGTGCCAGCAGCTGGAGGTGGCCCTACAATGAGCAGTTCTTC.

V is TRBV11-2 and J is TRBJ1-1, with a possible D match to TRBD1 (5 bases). The CDR3 consists of 18 residues. Per the germline V gene, CDR1 is SGHAT and CDR2 is FQNNGV. Trimming removed 6 bases at V and 3 bases at J, with 26 bases between. CDR3 nucleotide sequence: TGTGCCAGCAGGTCTCTAGGGCTCAGGGAAAGGGTAGACACTGAAGCTTTCTTT. This translates into CASRSLGLRERVDTEAFF. The variable domain in full, completed from reference TRBV11-2 and TRBJ1-1, reads EAGVAQSPRYKIIEKRQSVAFWCNPISGHATLYWYQQILGQGPKLLIQFQNNGVVDDSQLPKDRFSAERLKGVDSTLKIQPAKLEDSAVYLCASRSLGLRERVDTEAFFGQGTRLTVV.

The gene calls are TRBV9 and TRBJ1-6, with a possible D match to TRBD1 (6 bases). The germline V gene has CDR1 SGDLS and CDR2 YYNGEE. Trimming shortened V by 3 bases and J by 5 bases, and 9 bases separated the two germline ends. The CDR3 extends over 14 amino acids. The CDR3 sequence: CASSGDTNNSPLHF. The CDR3 DNA reads TGTGCCAGCAGCGGGGACACCAATAATTCACCCCTCCACTTT. Looking up the rest from reference TRBV9 and TRBJ1-6 gives the full variable domain: DSGVTQTPKHLITATGQRVTLRCSPRSGDLSVYWYQQSLDQGLQFLIQYYNGEERAKGNILERFSAQQFPDLHSELNLSSLELGDSALYFCASSGDTNNSPLHFGNGTRLTVT.

The chain joins TRBV7-9 to TRBJ1-5; D might be TRBD1 (6 bases). There are 13 residues in the CDR3. Germline V gene sequence: CDR1 SEHNR, CDR2 FQNEAQ (reference sequence). The ends were cut back, 0 bases at V and 6 bases at J, with 6 bases in the middle. CDR3 in amino acids: CASSLAGAQPQHF. In DNA, the CDR3 is TGTGCCAGCAGCTTAGCGGGGGCTCAGCCCCAGCATTTT.

V gene TRBV6-5 combines with J gene TRBJ2-1; D gene ambiguous. This CDR3 has 14 residues. Germline CDR1 and CDR2: MNHEY and SVGAGI. The V gene lost 0 bases and the J gene lost 5 bases, with 8 bases spanning the gap. The DNA of the CDR3 is TGTGCCAGCAGTTACTCTCTCCAGGACAATGAGCAGTTCTTC. Translation gives CASSYSLQDNEQFF.

The genes are TRBV6-6 and TRBJ1-1; the D is unclear. The germline CDR1 and CDR2 sequences are MNHNY and SVGAGI (reference sequence). The V end was cut by 5 bases, the J end by 6 bases, with 7 bases between. The CDR3 is 11 residues long. CDR3 nucleotide sequence: TGTGCCAGCAGTCGTTCCGCTGAAGCTTTCTTT. This sequence encodes CASSRSAEAFF.

This clone showed up just once. The chain links TRBV7-3 to TRBJ1-1; D might be TRBD1 (5 bases). The CDR3 totals 15 residues. The V and J ends lost 4 bases and 1 base respectively, with 13 bases between them. Germline V gene lookup returns CDR1 SGHTA and CDR2 FQGTGA. The DNA of the CDR3 is TGTGCCAGCAGCTGGGGTGGGGGTACGAACACTGAAGCTTTCTTT. It specifies CASSWGGGTNTEAFF.

The chain employs TRBV5-1 and TRBJ2-7, with 9 bases identical to TRBD1. Germline lookup yields CDR1 SGHRS and CDR2 YFSETQ. V lost 3 bases and J lost 3; bases outside the gene matches: 4. This CDR3 has 14 residues. CDR3 DNA: TGCGCCAGCAGCTCGTGGACAGGGGACTACGAGCAGTACTTC. It specifies CASSSWTGDYEQYF. Drawing the rest from reference TRBV5-1 and TRBJ2-7, the complete variable domain is KAGVTQTPRYLIKTRGQQVTLSCSPISGHRSVSWYQQTPGQGLQFLFEYFSETQRNKGNFPGRFSGRQFSNSRSEMNVSTLELGDSALYLCASSSWTGDYEQYFGPGTRLTVT.

The chain combines TRBV28 with TRBJ1-2; no clear D. The CDR3 has 13 amino acids. V was pared by 4 bases and J by 5 bases, with 11 bases between. Germline V gene lookup returns CDR1 MDHEN and CDR2 SYDVKM. The CDR3 reads CASSSTSRYGYTF. CDR3 DNA: TGTGCCAGCAGTTCTACGTCCCGGTATGGCTACACCTTC.